These 17 T cell receptor beta chains originate from one sample sequenced in a study of blood T cell repertoires in COVID-19. Sequencing was performed with immunoSEQ multiplex PCR; in TCRdb, only in-frame clones are kept and a portion is missing. The data show 150,000 to 180,000 clones, 65% to 90% seen once. The source material was peripheral blood. Every receptor here comes from a woman aged 55-70 years with COVID-19, enrolled during active disease.

This chain joins TRBV29-1 and TRBJ1-1, with D perhaps TRBD1 (5 bases). CDR3 size: 12 residues. V was trimmed by 4 bases and J by 4 bases, leaving 10 bases between them. Per the germline V gene, CDR1 is SQVTM and CDR2 is ANQGSEA. This CDR3 is CSVARGGTEAFF. The CDR3 region has the DNA TGCAGCGTTGCCCGCGGGGGCACTGAAGCTTTCTTT.

This chain uses TRBV18 with TRBJ2-7; D is possibly TRBD1 (5 bases). Looked up from germline, CDR1 is KGHSH and CDR2 is LQKENI. Trimming shortened V by 6 bases and J by 3 bases, and 9 bases separated the two germline ends. The CDR3 loop spans 12 amino acids. Here the CDR3 DNA reads TGTGCCAGCTCGGGGCAGAACTACGAGCAGTACGTC. Protein sequence: CASSGQNYEQYV.

This rearrangement joins TRBV3-1 (or the pseudogene TRBV3-2) to TRBJ1-5; D gene ambiguous. This CDR3 spans 13 amino acids. V shed 1 base and J shed 6 bases, with 7 bases lying between them. Germline lookup yields CDR1 LGHDT and CDR2 YNNKEL (reference sequence). In DNA form, the CDR3 reads TGTGCCAGCAGCCAAGGATACGGTCAGCCCCAGCATTTT. It yields the protein CASSQGYGQPQHF.

The V and J genes are TRBV15 and TRBJ1-4; no definite D call. The CDR3 runs to 14 residues. Trimming stripped 0 bases from V and 7 bases from J, with 9 bases between. Per germline, CDR1 LNHNV and CDR2 YYDKDF (reference sequence). The chain's CDR3 is CATSRDRGAEKLFF. The CDR3 region has the DNA TGTGCCACCAGCAGAGATCGGGGAGCTGAAAAACTGTTTTTT.

The V and J genes are TRBV12-3 or TRBV12-4 and TRBJ1-1; 7 bases fit TRBD1. V lost 6 bases to trimming and J lost 10 bases; unmatched junction nucleotides: 11. The CDR3 extends over 13 amino acids. The CDR3 DNA is TGTGCCAGCAGCCCCGGCACGAACAGGGGAGCTTTCTTT. It is translated as CASSPGTNRGAFF.

CDR3 protein: CASSIGEGQPQHF. The DNA for the CDR3 is TGTGCCAGTAGTATAGGGGAGGGTCAGCCCCAGCATTTT. V usage is TRBV19 and J usage is TRBJ1-5; D remains ambiguous. Germline V gives CDR1 LNHDA, CDR2 SQIVND (reference sequence). The CDR3 is 13 amino acids. The V gene lost 1 base and the J gene lost 6 bases, with 7 bases spanning the gap.

For this clone: The sample carries other DNA sequences with the same CDR3. V and J are TRBV7-9 and TRBJ1-1; D remains ambiguous. CDR1 and CDR2 (germline): SEHNR, FQNEAQ (reference sequence). V gave up 5 bases and J gave up 5 bases, with 9 bases separating them. CDR3 length: 12 amino acids. The CDR3 DNA follows: TGTGCCAGCAGCCCGGGGAGGACTGAAGCTTTCTTT. As protein: CASSPGRTEAFF.

This sequence joins TRBV19 and TRBJ1-5, with 12 bases lining up with TRBD1. Germline V gene lookup returns CDR1 LNHDA and CDR2 SQIVND (reference sequence). The CDR3 has 16 residues. V was clipped by 6 bases and J by 3 bases; unmatched bases: 6. In nucleotides, the CDR3 is TGTGCCAGTAGCTTCGGGGACAGGGGGCCCAATCAGCCCCAGCATTTT. As protein: CASSFGDRGPNQPQHF. Supplemented by reference TRBV19 and TRBJ1-5, the full variable domain reads DGGITQSPKYLFRKEGQNVTLSCEQNLNHDAMYWYRQDPGQGLRLIYYSQIVNDFQKGDIAEGYSVSREKKESFPLTVTSAQKNPTAFYLCASSFGDRGPNQPQHFGDGTRLSIL.

This chain joins TRBV7-2 and TRBJ1-4; 9 bases line up with TRBD1. CDR3 length: 14 amino acids. V shed 5 bases and J 8 bases; nucleotides not matched to a gene: 6. Per the germline V gene, CDR1 is SGHTA and CDR2 is FQGNSA. The CDR3 bases are TGTGCCAGCAGCCCGGGACAGGGATCCGAAAAACTGTTTTTT. It specifies CASSPGQGSEKLFF.

The chain employs TRBV5-1 and TRBJ2-5; D is ambiguous. Deletions cut 2 bases from V and 0 bases from J, with 14 bases between. This CDR3 spans 16 amino acids. From germline, CDR1 is SGHRS and CDR2 YFSETQ. The CDR3 loop reads CASSFYSPGNQETQYF. The CDR3 DNA is TGCGCCAGCAGCTTCTACTCACCGGGTAACCAAGAGACCCAGTACTTC.

The chain has TRBV5-1 and TRBJ1-3; TRBD1 aligns across 9 bases. The CDR3 covers 18 residues. The junction had 7 bases not matched to a gene; V was cut back by 0 bases and J by 0 bases. Germline CDR1 and CDR2: SGHRS and YFSETQ. The CDR3 DNA reads as TGCGCCAGCAGCTTGGAGGGGACAGGGCTATCCTCTGGAAACACCATATATTTT. Protein: CASSLEGTGLSSGNTIYF.

This sequence joins TRBV6-5 and TRBJ2-7, with TRBD1 as a possible D gene (6 bases). The CDR3 sequence is 13 residues long. In germline, CDR1 is MNHEY, CDR2 SVGAGI. Trimming cost V 10 bases and J 0 bases, with 13 bases left between them. The DNA of the CDR3 is TGTGCCACCCTAGGGGACAACTCCTACGAGCAGTACTTC. Translating gives CATLGDNSYEQYF.

The rearrangement links TRBV24-1 to TRBJ2-5; possible D gene TRBD1, 6 bases. Trimming cost V 1 base and J 1 base, with 9 bases left between them. Germline-derived CDR1 and CDR2 are KGHDR and SFDVKD. The CDR3 runs 15 residues. The CDR3 sequence is CATSDLGGTQETQYF. Written as DNA, the CDR3 is TGTGCCACCAGTGATTTAGGGGGTACCCAAGAGACCCAGTACTTC.

The chain couples TRBV19 to TRBJ1-2; tentative D call: TRBD1 (5 bases). With 7 bases removed from V and 7 bases from J, the gap between germline ends came to 13 bases. CDR3 length equals 12 residues. The germline V gene has CDR1 LNHDA and CDR2 SQIVND (reference sequence). CDR3 protein: CASTIGGVGYTF. The CDR3 coding sequence is TGTGCCAGTACCATAGGAGGGGTTGGCTACACCTTC.

About this clone itself: The sample has other DNA sequences that encode this CDR3 too. The V call is TRBV5-5, the J call TRBJ2-1; TRBD2 matches 10 bases. The CDR3 totals 17 residues. Germline CDR1 is SGHKS and CDR2 is YYEKEE (reference sequence). Trimming at V came to 1 base and at J to 4 bases, leaving 8 bases not matched to a gene. The CDR3 nucleotides read TGTGCCAGCAGCTTGAGGCTAGCGGGGGTCTCATACAATGAGCAGTTCTTC. It specifies CASSLRLAGVSYNEQFF.

The V and J genes are TRBV5-1 and TRBJ1-2, with TRBD1 identical over 8 bases. Germline lookup yields CDR1 SGHRS and CDR2 YFSETQ. The CDR3 is 14 residues long. The ends lost 4 bases at V and 7 bases at J; junction bases unmatched: 9. CDR3 amino acids: CASSPTGDVFGYTF. DNA for the CDR3: TGCGCCAGCAGCCCGACAGGGGACGTATTTGGCTACACCTTC. The whole variable domain, filled in from reference TRBV5-1 and TRBJ1-2, reads KAGVTQTPRYLIKTRGQQVTLSCSPISGHRSVSWYQQTPGQGLQFLFEYFSETQRNKGNFPGRFSGRQFSNSRSEMNVSTLELGDSALYLCASSPTGDVFGYTFGSGTRLTVV.

This chain links TRBV18 with TRBJ1-2, with TRBD1 matching over 9 bases. Germline-derived CDR1 and CDR2 are KGHSH and LQKENI. Unmatched junction bases numbered 1, after V lost 5 bases and J lost 3 bases. The CDR3 consists of 13 residues. The CDR3 sequence is CASSGQGYYGYTF. For the CDR3, the DNA is TGTGCCAGCTCAGGACAGGGGTACTATGGCTACACCTTC.